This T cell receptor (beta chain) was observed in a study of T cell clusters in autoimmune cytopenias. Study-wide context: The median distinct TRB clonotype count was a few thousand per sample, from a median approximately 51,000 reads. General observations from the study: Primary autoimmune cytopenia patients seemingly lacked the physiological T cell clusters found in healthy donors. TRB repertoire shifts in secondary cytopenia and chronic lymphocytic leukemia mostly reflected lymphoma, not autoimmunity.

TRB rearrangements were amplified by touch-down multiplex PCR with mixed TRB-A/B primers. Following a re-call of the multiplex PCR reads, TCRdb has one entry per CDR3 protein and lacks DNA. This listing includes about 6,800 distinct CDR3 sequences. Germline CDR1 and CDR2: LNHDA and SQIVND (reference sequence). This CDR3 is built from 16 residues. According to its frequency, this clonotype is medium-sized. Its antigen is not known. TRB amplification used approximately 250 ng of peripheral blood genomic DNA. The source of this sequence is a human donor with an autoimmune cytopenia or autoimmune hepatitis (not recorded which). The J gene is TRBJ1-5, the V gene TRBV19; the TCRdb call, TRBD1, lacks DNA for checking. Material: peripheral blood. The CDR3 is CASGGMAGEWNQPQHF. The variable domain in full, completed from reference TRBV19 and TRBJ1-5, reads DGGITQSPKYLFRKEGQNVTLSCEQNLNHDAMYWYRQDPGQGLRLIYYSQIVNDFQKGDIAEGYSVSREKKESFPLTVTSAQKNPTAFYLCASGGMAGEWNQPQHFGDGTRLSIL.